This TCR beta chain came from a study of T cell responses to AZD1222 COVID-19 vaccine. Findings of the study overall: It was only a handful of AZD1222 recipients who were seropositive at baseline. Reportedly, nearly half of unique spike TCRs recognized epitopes outside B.1.351/B.1.1.7 mutations.

Sequenced by immunoSEQ multiplex PCR; TCRdb stores in-frame clones only, minus some. The table lists 150,000 or so clones, roughly 91% of them singletons. As regards this clone: Its antigen is undetermined.

Pooled together were second doses at about 4 or about 12 weeks. This CDR3 is built from 14 residues. The V gene's germline CDR1 is SGHNT and CDR2 YENEEA. V lost 6 bases and J lost 4, with 14 bases in between. The source of this sequence is an adult who received the AZD1222 COVID-19 vaccine. The chain links TRBV11-3 to TRBJ2-3, with D possibly TRBD2 on 7 matching bases. The sequencing here drew on peripheral blood, taken 28 days after the second AZD1222 dose. The CDR3 DNA reads TGTGCCAGCAGTCCTACGGGGGGCGCAGATACGCAGTATTTT. It encodes CASSPTGGADTQYF.